Following are 21 T cell receptor beta chains from one sample sequenced in a study of blood T cell repertoires in COVID-19. The repertoire was sequenced with immunoSEQ multiplex PCR; TCRdb's copy has only in-frame clones and lacks some. Of some 220,000 clones listed, 75% to 85% are singletons. Sequences were obtained from peripheral blood. The receptors derive from a woman aged 65 to 85 with COVID-19, enrolled during active disease.

The CDR3 region has the DNA TGTGCCAGTAGCCCTCGACCACTAGCGGGAGGGCCAGATACGCAGTATTTT. Translated: CASSPRPLAGGPDTQYF. The rearrangement uses TRBV19 and TRBJ2-3; 13 nucleotides align to TRBD2. CDR1 and CDR2 from the germline V gene are LNHDA and SQIVND (reference sequence). This CDR3 has 17 amino acids. With V trimmed by 6 bases and J by 4 bases, 10 bases remained unmatched.

The rearrangement uses TRBV6-5 and TRBJ2-3, with TRBD1 matching over 8 bases. This CDR3 comprises 14 residues. The germline V gene has CDR1 MNHEY and CDR2 SVGAGI. V lost 6 bases, J lost 4 bases, and 6 bases stayed unmatched. CDR3 loop: CASRQGQGADTQYF. The CDR3 DNA follows: TGTGCCAGCAGACAAGGACAGGGCGCAGATACGCAGTATTTT.

V is TRBV7-9 and J is TRBJ2-2; possible D gene TRBD2, 5 bases. V was shortened by 1 base and J by 2 bases, with 11 bases between the two germline ends. The CDR3 totals 16 residues. Per germline, CDR1 SEHNR and CDR2 FQNEAQ (reference sequence). The CDR3 DNA follows: TGTGCCAGCAGCTTAGTGGCTAGCCCAAACACCGGGGAGCTGTTTTTT. It yields the protein CASSLVASPNTGELFF. The whole variable domain, remainder taken from reference TRBV7-9 and TRBJ2-2, is DTGVSQNPRHKITKRGQNVTFRCDPISEHNRLYWYRQTLGQGPEFLTYFQNEAQLEKSRLLSDRFSAERPKGSFSTLEIQRTEQGDSAMYLCASSLVASPNTGELFFGEGSRLTVL.

The chain is built from TRBV2 and TRBJ1-1; D possibly corresponds to TRBD1 (6 bases). With 8 bases removed from V and 5 bases from J, the gap between germline ends came to 15 bases. This CDR3 comprises 13 residues. Germline CDR1 and CDR2: SNHLY and FYNNEI. The CDR3 sequence: CASVSRGKTEAFF. Written as DNA, the CDR3 is TGTGCCAGCGTTAGCAGGGGAAAAACTGAAGCTTTCTTT. Full variable domain (outside the CDR3, taken from reference TRBV2 and TRBJ1-1): EPEVTQTPSHQVTQMGQEVILRCVPISNHLYFYWYRQILGQKVEFLVSFYNNEISEKSEIFDDQFSVERPDGSNFTLKIRSTKLEDSAMYFCASVSRGKTEAFFGQGTRLTVV.

This chain uses TRBV7-6 with TRBJ2-5; TRBD1 aligns across 9 bases. The V gene's germline CDR1 is SGHVS and CDR2 FNYEAQ. The J segment lost 5 bases and the V segment lost 1 base, leaving 5 bases of the junction unmatched. The length of the CDR3 is 15 residues. The CDR3 region is CASSLGTGAGETQYF. CDR3 DNA sequence: TGTGCCAGCAGCTTAGGGACAGGGGCCGGCGAGACCCAGTACTTC.

This chain joins TRBV5-8 and TRBJ2-6, with D hard to call. The CDR3 has 15 amino acids. Per germline, CDR1 SGHTS and CDR2 YDEGEE. V lost 3 bases and J lost 2, with 9 bases in between. CDR3 bases: TGTGCCAGCAGCTCCTATGGGCCTGGGGCCAACGTCCTGACTTTC. Translating it yields CASSSYGPGANVLTF.

The V and J genes are TRBV11-2 and TRBJ1-6, with 8 bases lining up with TRBD1. This CDR3 region has 17 residues. V dropped 1 base and J dropped 6; count of bases not matched to a gene: 8. CDR1 and CDR2 (germline): SGHAT, FQNNGV. CDR3 region: CASSLGSGGLFNSPLHF. The CDR3 region has the DNA TGTGCCAGCAGCTTAGGCTCAGGGGGCCTCTTTAATTCACCCCTCCACTTT.

V and J are TRBV28 and TRBJ1-1; D remains ambiguous. From germline, CDR1 is MDHEN and CDR2 SYDVKM. Trimming removed 8 bases at V and 4 bases at J, with 8 bases between. CDR3 length: 11 amino acids. As DNA, the CDR3 is TGTGCCAGCTCATTTAGCACTGAAGCTTTCTTT. Its protein is CASSFSTEAFF.

The chain carries TRBV29-1 and TRBJ2-1; D call uncertain. V was pared by 5 bases and J by 8 bases, with 16 bases between. Germline V CDR1 and CDR2: SQVTM, ANQGSEA. The CDR3 is made up of 13 amino acids. The CDR3 spells CSVLVGLPDEQFF. In DNA form, the CDR3 reads TGCAGCGTTTTAGTTGGGCTACCCGATGAGCAGTTCTTC.

CDR3 DNA sequence: TGCGCCAGCAGCATACAGGGGGCCGGGACAGATACGCAGTATTTT. Translation gives CASSIQGAGTDTQYF. This chain links TRBV5-1 with TRBJ2-3; 9 bases map to TRBD1. Per the germline V gene, CDR1 is SGHRS and CDR2 is YFSETQ. The CDR3 extends over 15 amino acids. The trim removed 4 bases at V and 3 bases at J, leaving 6 bases unmatched.

The rearrangement links TRBV7-9 to TRBJ1-5; 7 positions match TRBD1. Germline V gene sequence: CDR1 SEHNR, CDR2 FQNEAQ (reference sequence). After removal of 1 base from V and 4 bases from J, the junction contained 10 bases not matched to a gene. The CDR3 runs 17 residues. This CDR3 reads CASSLGGGGYRNQPQHF. The CDR3, as DNA: TGTGCCAGCAGCTTAGGTGGAGGGGGCTACCGAAATCAGCCCCAGCATTTT.

The V call is TRBV7-9, the J call TRBJ2-1; 7 positions match TRBD2. Germline V gene sequence: CDR1 SEHNR, CDR2 FQNEAQ (reference sequence). This CDR3 contains 16 residues. V shed 5 bases and J 2 bases; nucleotides not matched to a gene: 9. DNA for the CDR3: TGTGCCAGCAGCGAGCGCGGGGGAGGCCCCTACAATGAGCAGTTCTTC. Translating it yields CASSERGGGPYNEQFF.

This chain joins TRBV10-2 and TRBJ1-3; D might be TRBD1 (6 bases). Trimming left V 6 bases short and J 3 bases short, with 9 bases between. This CDR3 comprises 13 residues. Germline V gene sequence: CDR1 WSHSY, CDR2 SAAADI. The CDR3 DNA reads TGCGCCAGCAGAGAGACAGGTGGAAACACCATATATTTT. Translating gives CASRETGGNTIYF.

The chain couples TRBV28 to TRBJ1-2; possibly TRBD1 for D (6 bases). V was shortened by 1 base and J by 8 bases, with 23 bases between the two germline ends. The CDR3 spans 17 residues. Germline CDR1 reads MDHEN; CDR2 reads SYDVKM. The CDR3 here is CASSLSDSQDSRGGYTF. DNA of the CDR3: TGTGCCAGCAGTTTATCGGATAGCCAGGACAGTCGGGGAGGCTACACCTTC.

The chain employs TRBV28 and TRBJ1-5, with D possibly being TRBD1 (5 bases). The CDR3 has 14 residues. Germline CDR1 MDHEN, CDR2 SYDVKM. V was cut by 4 bases and J by 7 bases, with 14 bases left in between. The CDR3 reads CASSYSSGNQPQHF. DNA for the CDR3: TGTGCCAGCAGTTACTCATCAGGGAACCAGCCCCAGCATTTT.

This sequence joins TRBV19 and TRBJ2-2; 8 bases align to TRBD1. CDR1 is LNHDA, CDR2 SQIVND, per germline (reference sequence). The CDR3 is made up of 13 amino acids. V lost 6 bases to trimming and J lost 4 bases; unmatched junction nucleotides: 1. The CDR3 spells CASRDRGTGELFF. CDR3 DNA sequence: TGTGCCAGTAGAGACAGGGGCACCGGGGAGCTGTTTTTT.

This clone was detected once. This chain connects TRBV24-1 to TRBJ2-2; 14 bases map to TRBD2. Germline V gene data show CDR1 as KGHDR and CDR2 as SFDVKD. The CDR3 is made up of 16 amino acids. Trimming removed 9 bases from V and 6 bases from J; junction bases left unmatched: 8. DNA of the CDR3: TGTGCCACCGGGGATCCGGGACTAGCGGGAGCCGGGGAGCTGTTTTTT. This encodes CATGDPGLAGAGELFF.

The chain carries TRBV4-2 and TRBJ2-1; D not certain. Germline V CDR1 and CDR2: LGHNA, YNFKEQ. V lost 4 bases and J lost 6, with 7 bases in between. This CDR3 contains 12 residues. The CDR3 loop reads CASSPGSNEQFF. CDR3 bases: TGTGCCAGCAGCCCCGGGTCCAATGAGCAGTTCTTC.

The chain recombines TRBV7-2 with TRBJ1-1; 7 positions match TRBD1. J was trimmed by 2 bases and V by 4 bases; bases with no gene match: 4. Germline CDR1 SGHTA, CDR2 FQGNSA. CDR3 length equals 14 residues. CDR3 protein: CASSSQGTNTEAFF. The CDR3 nucleotides are TGTGCCAGCAGCTCACAGGGGACTAACACTGAAGCTTTCTTT.

The J gene is TRBJ1-6, the V gene TRBV7-9, with D tentatively TRBD1 (6 bases). Germline values: CDR1 SEHNR, CDR2 FQNEAQ (reference sequence). CDR3 length: 14 amino acids. Trimming removed 4 bases from V and 5 bases from J, with 9 bases in between. The CDR3 protein is CASSSWTDNSPLHF. The CDR3 coding sequence is TGTGCCAGCAGCTCATGGACAGATAATTCACCCCTCCACTTT.

The gene calls are TRBV5-6 and TRBJ2-1, with TRBD2 identical over 8 bases. This CDR3 has 15 residues. V shed 0 bases, J shed 4 bases, and the junction held 3 bases outside the gene matches. Germline V gene sequence: CDR1 SGHDT, CDR2 YYEEEE. CDR3 DNA sequence: TGTGCCAGCAGCTTGGGTAGCGGGATATACAATGAGCAGTTCTTC. Its translation: CASSLGSGIYNEQFF.